This T cell receptor beta chain was found in a study of regulatory T cells in long-lasting Graves disease (dated by TCRdb to about 2021). Describing the broader study: Newly diagnosed Graves' disease patients had taken antithyroid drugs for less than 3 months. A total of around 33 samples underwent TCR sequencing, from roughly 13 patients with persistent Graves' disease and some 20 patients with newly diagnosed Graves' disease. The study took place in China and was registered as a clinical trial. Peripheral blood TCR sequencing and RNA sequencing compared persistent Graves' disease patients with newly diagnosed Graves' disease patients.

The sample's time point label is to be understood as: newly diagnosed GD, antithyroid drugs for less than 3 months. For both TCR sequencing and RNA sequencing, RNA was extracted from PBMCs in TRIzol. Graves' disease was diagnosed according to American Thyroid Association guidelines. Patients were recruited from an endocrinology department in Xi'an, China. Each patient gave 7 to 9.5 milliliters of peripheral blood, collected in an EDTA anticoagulant tube. PBMCs were isolated by Ficoll Paque Plus density gradient separation without further T cell sorting. An Agilent 2100 Bioanalyzer and agarose gel were used to check RNA quality, and a NanoDrop 2000 was used to measure RNA concentration. The receptor library was made with multiplex PCR. The sequencer listed for this sample is Illumina HiSeq 4000. iRepertoire HTBI primers and Arm-PCR amplification of CDR3 regions were used to construct TCR beta libraries. Before sequencing, the PCR products went through gel purification. The authors' pipeline ran thus. Gene usage analysis of CDR3 amino acid clonotypes used the approximately 62 TRBV and about 15 TRBJ segments found across samples. COPE and FqMerger were used to merge the filtered high-quality paired reads into contigs. BLAST was used to align contigs to IMGT TRBV, TRBD and TRBJ reference genes, with CDR3 defined following IMGT. Any clonotype with a frequency above 0.1% was counted as a highly expanded clone. Repertoire diversity was measured by Shannon entropy, and V-J evenness by the Gini coefficient. A clonotype was considered public if more than one individual shared it. TCRdb reran the public reads through fastp at Q25 and MiXCR, keeping productive beta chains. When rows share a CDR3 protein, they turn into one entry using the most common DNA and genes. The V and J calls, along with clone size, are taken from TCRdb and not from the paper's own processing. A total of about 540,000 distinct CDR3 sequences appear in this sample, roughly 14% of them only once. The ten top clones hold roughly a tenth of the sample.

This clonotype was seen at least ten times. No antigen is known for it. No much larger clone is present one base from it, and per-base qualities are unavailable. Trimmed from V: 4 bases; trimmed from J: 6 bases; junction bases lacking a gene match: 6. From its cysteine to its phenylalanine, the CDR3 spans 14 amino acids. The kept DNA is CDR3 alone, 42 bases in frame from the first base. CDR1 and CDR2 were assigned from the germline V gene (reference sequence) as MNHEY and SMNVEV. On the study overall, not on this receptor specifically: Persistent disease showed preferential use of TRBV28, TRBJ1-2 and TRBJ2-5, whereas newly diagnosed disease favored TRBV20-1 and TRBJ2-1. Patients with persistent disease shared more public clonotypes (fewer than 3,000) than newly diagnosed patients did (approximately 970). The study examined only peripheral blood because the primary lesion, thyroid tissue, could not be accessed. The authors acknowledged the small sample size as a limitation that may reduce accuracy. Persistent Graves' disease patients showed lower TCR Shannon entropy and fewer highly expanded clones than newly diagnosed patients, suggesting clonal expansion. Sequencing and analysis were limited to the TCR beta chain.

This sample was shared with a second study, whose subject was T cells in Graves' hyperthyroidism and ophthalmopathy. Reported in the second study: Graves' hyperthyroidism was defined as stable when no progression to ophthalmopathy occurred over 18 months of follow-up. The hyperthyroidism patients were between 18 and 65 years old and newly diagnosed, with a disease duration of less than 2 months. Any patient with an uncontrolled infection, another autoimmune disease, pregnancy or lactation was excluded. Diagnoses were established on the basis of clinical symptoms, serum thyroxine and TRAb, thyroid ultrasound, and orbital computed tomography. A first-round RT-PCR of the TCR CDR3 used the HTBI primer set with the Qiagen OneStep RT-PCR kit. Blood samples also contained most of the expanded thyroid clonotypes (frequency above 0.001), which suggests that blood repertoires may reflect thyroid immune responses. Ophthalmopathy was separated from stable hyperthyroidism by a 13 V-J signature model, with approximately 89% sensitivity and about 81% specificity obtained in cross-validation and 80%/75% obtained in testing. In validation, progression to ophthalmopathy was predicted by the model with more than 65% sensitivity and approximately 78% specificity, a median of about 6.4 months before onset. A discovery cohort of about 100 patients, 43 with Graves' ophthalmopathy and about 60 with stable Graves' hyperthyroidism, was used to find distinguishing TCR V-J signatures. Prospective prediction of ophthalmopathy was tested in an independent validation cohort of approximately 19 hyperthyroidism patients and 17 patients who later progressed to ophthalmopathy. The 95 to 100 discovery patients were randomly divided into training and test sets at a 7:3 ratio. Thyroid tissue and blood T-cell repertoires from several Graves' hyperthyroidism patients were also compared in the study. Following sampling, methimazole starting at 30 mg daily was given to hyperthyroidism patients, and high-dose intravenous methylprednisolone was given to ophthalmopathy patients. The libraries were constructed in a second round of multiplex PCR and then size-selected and purified. Sequencing of the libraries was done on an Illumina HiSeq2000 using paired-end 100 bp reads. SOAPnuke was used to process the raw data, removing reads that contained adapters or uncalled bases, had a mean Phred below 15, or lacked an exact match to the constant primer or identifier. High-quality paired reads were merged with COPE v1.2.5, and unique nucleotide sequences were defined as clonotypes. MiTCR v1.1 was used to align clonotypes to the IMGT TRBV, TRBD and TRBJ reference segments. Only V-J combinations with frequency above 0.0001, covering 99.2% of repertoires, were analysed. A TCS score was defined as the ratio of F50 (clonal expansion) to E x V (chaos), with BLOSUM62-based TCRdist applied between CDR3 peptides within each V-J. Welch's t-statistics and random forest reduced fewer than 550 V-J features to roughly 13, which were used in a naive Bayes classifier (R e1071). Sample size was not statistically predetermined, and blinding of investigators to group allocation was not performed. TCR Vbeta CDR3 sequencing of roughly 140 peripheral blood samples (under 45 ophthalmopathy, some 75 hyperthyroidism and approximately 17 progressor patients) is reported in the paper.

This receptor chain uses TRBV27 and TRBJ2-7; TRBD1 lines up with 10 middle nucleotides. The receptor comes from a man aged 25-40 years with Graves disease. Donor details come from another sample of the same person, matched by shared clones. The material sequenced was peripheral blood mononuclear cells (PBMCs), taken at new diagnosis, from a patient treated with antithyroid drugs. The CDR3 protein is CASSSSRTGGEQYF. The nucleotide sequence reads as follows: TGTGCCAGCAGTTCTTCCCGGACAGGGGGCGAGCAGTACTTC.